Presented here are 27 T cell receptor beta chains from one specimen sequenced in a study of T cell clonality in common variable immunodeficiency. Study outcomes and limitations: Reportedly, TCR beta sequences from common variable immunodeficiency showed fewer deletions and N-nucleotide insertions.

These receptors have no known antigen. Measured with immunoSEQ multiplex PCR; TCRdb has only the in-frame clones, and not every one. The sample includes 25,000 to 35,000 clones, none of them occurring once. Material: peripheral blood mononuclear cells. The receptor set was obtained from a human donor with common variable immunodeficiency.

This clone occurred a few times. The read comes to an end 3 residues before the CDR3 does, leaving the germline J gene to fill in the end. The chain combines TRBV2 with TRBJ2-1; 9 nucleotides agree with TRBD1. The CDR3 has 16 amino acids. The germline V gene has CDR1 SNHLY and CDR2 FYNNEI. V shed 6 bases, J shed 0 bases, and the junction held 6 bases outside the gene matches. The sequenced part of the CDR3 DNA is TGTGCCAGCAGAAGGTTGACAGGGGGCTCCTACAATGAG. It encodes CASRRLTGGSYNE. The whole CDR3 is CASRRLTGGSYNEQFF.

In regard to this clone: Coverage ceases 3 residues before the CDR3 finishes, and the germline J gene fills in the end. The chain uses TRBV30 and TRBJ1-2; weak D call: TRBD1 (6 bases). The length of the CDR3 is 13 residues. In germline, CDR1 is GTSNPN, CDR2 SVGIG (reference sequence). Trimming cost V 3 bases and J 3 bases, with 11 bases left between them. The CDR3 protein is CAWRAGVYYGYTF. The part of the CDR3 DNA that was read is TGTGCCTGGAGAGCAGGGGTTTACTATGGC.

This clone appeared a few times. The read halts 3 residues ahead of the CDR3 end, with the missing end drawn from the germline J gene. The chain joins TRBV18 to TRBJ1-2; 12 nucleotides agree with TRBD1. Trimming cost V 4 bases and J 6 bases; bases outside gene matches: 6. Germline V CDR1 and CDR2: KGHSH, LQKENI. The CDR3 has 15 residues. CDR3 DNA, as far as it was read: TGTGCCAGCTCACGAACAGGGACAGGGGGCCATGGC. Protein sequence: CASSRTGTGGHG. The CDR3 in its entirety is CASSRTGTGGHGYTF.

Note on this clone: The sequence runs out 3 residues before the end of the CDR3; the remainder is reconstructed from the germline J gene. The chain carries TRBV10-1 and TRBJ2-7; D uncertain. The length of the CDR3 is 12 residues. V lost 0 bases and J lost 5, with 5 bases in between. In germline, CDR1 is WNHNN, CDR2 SYGVQD (reference sequence). The sequenced CDR3 bases are TGCGCCAGCAGTGAGTCAGAGGACGAG. Its translation: CASSESEDE. Given in full, the CDR3 is CASSESEDEQYF.

Concerning this clone itself: The CDR3 end falls 3 residues outside the read, so it is completed with the germline J gene. The chain links TRBV19 to TRBJ1-1; TRBD1 agrees at 10 bases. V was clipped by 5 bases and J by 4 bases; unmatched bases: 7. CDR1 is LNHDA, CDR2 SQIVND, per germline (reference sequence). The CDR3 loop spans 15 amino acids. The CDR3 region is CASSPGTGVRTEAFF. The CDR3 DNA, read in part, is TGTGCCAGTAGTCCAGGGACAGGGGTCCGCACTGAA.

The table lists this clone with a few counts. The read terminates 3 residues before the CDR3 end, so the remaining end is supplied by the germline J gene. This chain uses TRBV6-2 or TRBV6-3 with TRBJ2-7, with 7 bases that match TRBD2. V lost 5 bases and J lost 4; bases outside the gene matches: 14. The CDR3 runs 16 residues. CDR1 is MNHEY and CDR2 is SVGEGT in the germline V gene. The CDR3 here is CASSTYSSGGGYEQYF. The sequenced CDR3 bases are TGTGCCAGCAGTACTTATTCTAGCGGTGGTGGTTACGAG.

This clone was counted ten times or more. The CDR3 DNA, read in part, is TGTGCCAGCAGCCCCATAGGGGTGACCCACAATGAG. This encodes CASSPIGVTHNE. In full, the CDR3 reads CASSPIGVTHNEQFF. The rearrangement links TRBV9 to TRBJ2-1; tentative D call: TRBD1 (5 bases). The read falls 3 residues short of the CDR3 end, and the missing part is taken from the germline J gene. This CDR3 spans 15 amino acids. In germline, CDR1 is SGDLS, CDR2 YYNGEE. V gave up 4 bases and J gave up 5 bases, with 16 bases separating them. Looking up the rest from reference TRBV9 and TRBJ2-1 gives the full variable domain: DSGVTQTPKHLITATGQRVTLRCSPRSGDLSVYWYQQSLDQGLQFLIQYYNGEERAKGNILERFSAQQFPDLHSELNLSSLELGDSALYFCASSPIGVTHNEQFFGPGTRLTVL.

A word on this clone: The read terminates 3 residues before the CDR3 end, so the remaining end is supplied by the germline J gene. The V and J genes are TRBV7-9 and TRBJ1-3; no reliable D call. The CDR3 is made up of 13 amino acids. V dropped 3 bases and J dropped 1 base, with 4 bases sitting between them. Germline V gives CDR1 SEHNR, CDR2 FQNEAQ (reference sequence). The CDR3 sequence: CASSLTSGNTIYF. The sequenced CDR3 bases are TGTGCCAGCAGCTTGACATCTGGAAACACC.

A remark on this clone: The CDR3 goes on 3 residues after the read ends, and that part is filled in from the germline J gene. This chain connects TRBV6-1 to TRBJ2-1; 7 bases map to TRBD2. The germline gives CDR1 MNHNS, CDR2 SASEGT. The CDR3 runs 16 residues. V was pared by 4 bases and J by 4 bases, with 10 bases of the junction left unmatched. The DNA read from the CDR3 is TGTGCCAGCAGTGGACTTAGGGCGGGGGAGTACAATGAG. Its protein product is CASSGLRAGEYNE. The full CDR3 is CASSGLRAGEYNEQFF.

Note on this clone: The CDR3 goes on 3 residues after the read ends, and that part is filled in from the germline J gene. The V call is TRBV18, the J call TRBJ1-6; the D is unclear. Trimming cost V 3 bases and J 9 bases, with 9 bases left between them. CDR3 size: 13 residues. Germline CDR1 is KGHSH and CDR2 is LQKENI. Incomplete CDR3 DNA: TGTGCCAGCTCACCCGGGTCGGGTTCACCC. Translation: CASSPGSGSP. The whole CDR3 region reads CASSPGSGSPLHF. Filled out from reference TRBV18 and TRBJ1-6, the complete variable domain reads NAGVMQNPRHLVRRRGQEARLRCSPMKGHSHVYWYRQLPEEGLKFMVYLQKENIIDESGMPKERFSAEFPKEGPSILRIQQVVRGDSAAYFCASSPGSGSPLHFGNGTRLTVT.

Turning to this clone: Read sequence stops 3 residues before the CDR3 end, and the germline J gene provides the missing end. The gene calls are TRBV6-2 or TRBV6-3 and TRBJ1-5; 7 nucleotides line up with TRBD1. This CDR3 is built from 14 residues. Germline V lookup: CDR1 MNHEY, CDR2 SVGEGT. Trimming cost V 7 bases and J 0 bases; bases outside gene matches: 3. The sequenced part of the CDR3 DNA is TGTGCCAGCAAGGGGGCGTATAGCAATCAGCCC. Protein product: CASKGAYSNQP. The entire CDR3 reads CASKGAYSNQPQHF.

The sample holds a few counts of this clone. The read terminates 3 residues before the CDR3 end, so the remaining end is supplied by the germline J gene. The chain has TRBV30 and TRBJ1-1; D perhaps matches TRBD1 (6 bases). The CDR3 runs to 13 residues. CDR1 is GTSNPN, CDR2 SVGIG, per germline (reference sequence). V was clipped by 3 bases and J by 4 bases, with 12 bases between them. Here the CDR3 reads CAWRGKGVTEAFF. The CDR3 DNA, read in part, is TGTGCCTGGAGGGGAAAGGGGGTCACTGAA.

This clone was observed many times. The CDR3 end is not reached by the read, which stops 3 residues before it; the germline J gene fills it in. The V call is TRBV19, the J call TRBJ2-7; D might be TRBD2 (5 bases). The CDR3 is 13 amino acids. Germline V gene data show CDR1 as LNHDA and CDR2 as SQIVND (reference sequence). Trimming pared 2 bases from V and 2 bases from J, leaving 7 bases between. The CDR3 loop is CASSITGTYEQYF. Partial CDR3 DNA: TGTGCCAGTAGTATAACGGGGACCTACGAG.

This clone has a handful of counts. The missing CDR3 end, 3 residues past where the read stops, is filled in from the germline J gene. V usage is TRBV7-3 and J usage is TRBJ1-1, with a weak D call TRBD1 (6 bases). Germline-derived CDR1 and CDR2 are SGHTA and FQGTGA. V was pared by 2 bases and J by 2 bases, with 12 bases between. CDR3 length: 15 residues. The part of the CDR3 DNA that was read is TGTGCCAGCAGCTTAGCAGGGGCTCAAAACACTGAA. This codes for CASSLAGAQNTE. Given in full, the CDR3 is CASSLAGAQNTEAFF. Using reference TRBV7-3 and TRBJ1-1 for the parts outside the CDR3, the full variable domain is GAGVSQTPSNKVTEKGKYVELRCDPISGHTALYWYRQSLGQGPEFLIYFQGTGAADDSGLPNDRFFAVRPEGSVSTLKIQRTERGDSAVYLCASSLAGAQNTEAFFGQGTRLTVV.

This clone has only a few counts. The missing CDR3 end, 3 residues past where the read stops, is filled in from the germline J gene. The chain couples TRBV5-1 to TRBJ1-1; 9 bases are shared with TRBD1. V gave up 4 bases and J gave up 5 bases; unmatched junction bases: 6. Germline values: CDR1 SGHRS, CDR2 YFSETQ. The CDR3 runs 14 residues. The covered CDR3 bases are TGCGCCAGCAGCAAAGGACAGGGGAGGACTGAA. Translated, it gives CASSKGQGRTE. The entire CDR3 sequence reads CASSKGQGRTEAFF. The full variable domain, in which reference TRBV5-1 and TRBJ1-1 provide the parts outside the CDR3, is KAGVTQTPRYLIKTRGQQVTLSCSPISGHRSVSWYQQTPGQGLQFLFEYFSETQRNKGNFPGRFSGRQFSNSRSEMNVSTLELGDSALYLCASSKGQGRTEAFFGQGTRLTVV.

Turning to this clone: Read data end 3 residues before the CDR3 end; the end is taken from the germline J gene. This sequence joins TRBV7-3 and TRBJ2-2; 9 nucleotides match TRBD2. V was clipped by 5 bases and J by 5 bases; unmatched bases: 3. Germline V gene data show CDR1 as SGHTA and CDR2 as FQGTGA. This CDR3 is 14 amino acids long. The sequenced CDR3 bases are TGTGCCAGCAGCGGAAGCGGGGGGACCGGGGAG. Amino acids: CASSGSGGTGE. The whole CDR3 region reads CASSGSGGTGELFF.

About this clone itself: The read terminates 3 residues ahead of where the CDR3 ends, so the germline J gene completes it. The rearrangement uses TRBV7-9 and TRBJ2-5; D is uncertain. The CDR3 is 13 amino acids. Germline-derived CDR1 and CDR2 are SEHNR and FQNEAQ (reference sequence). Trimming pared 5 bases from V and 3 bases from J, leaving 10 bases between. The sequenced part of the CDR3 DNA is TGTGCCAGCAGCCTATTCCCAAAAGAGACC. This codes for CASSLFPKET. The whole CDR3 region reads CASSLFPKETQYF.

On this clone: The CDR3 extends 3 residues past the end of the read, so its final part is completed from the germline J gene. The V call is TRBV5-6, the J call TRBJ2-5; 8 bases are shared with TRBD1. Germline lookup yields CDR1 SGHDT and CDR2 YYEEEE. This CDR3 has 14 residues. V trimming: 3 bases; J trimming: 4 bases; junction bases outside the gene matches: 5. The part of the CDR3 DNA that was read is TGTGCCAGCAGCTCCGGACAGGGTGTAGAGACC. Encoded protein: CASSSGQGVET. The whole CDR3 reads CASSSGQGVETQYF.

Only a few counts were recorded for this clone. Read sequence stops 3 residues before the CDR3 end, and the germline J gene provides the missing end. The genes are TRBV20-1 and TRBJ1-5; 7 bases are shared with TRBD1. There are 15 residues in the CDR3. Germline loops: CDR1 DFQATT, CDR2 SNEGSKA (reference sequence). V gave up 6 bases and J gave up 0 bases; unmatched junction bases: 8. CDR3 sequence: CSARSTGVSNQPQHF. Incomplete CDR3 DNA: TGCAGTGCGCGATCTACAGGGGTTAGCAATCAGCCC.

Notes on this clone: The observed sequence ends 3 residues before the CDR3 terminus, with the missing tail filled in from the germline J gene. The rearrangement joins TRBV5-5 to TRBJ2-5; 7 nucleotides align to TRBD1. The germline CDR1 and CDR2 sequences are SGHKS and YYEKEE (reference sequence). J gave up 1 base and V 4 bases, and 7 bases lay outside the gene matches. The length of the CDR3 is 15 residues. CDR3 region: CASSQGQLLQETQYF. The sequenced part of the CDR3 DNA is TGTGCCAGCAGCCAGGGACAGCTTCTCCAAGAGACC.

The sequenced part of the CDR3 DNA is TGTGCCAGCAGCCCGCGGACAGGGGATCCCGAAAAA. Its protein is CASSPRTGDPEK. The complete CDR3 sequence is CASSPRTGDPEKLFF. The gene calls are TRBV7-9 and TRBJ1-4; 9 nucleotides align to TRBD1. The sequence runs out 3 residues before the end of the CDR3; the remainder is reconstructed from the germline J gene. V lost 5 bases to trimming and J lost 8 bases; unmatched junction nucleotides: 9. Germline CDR1 SEHNR, CDR2 FQNEAQ (reference sequence). CDR3 length: 15 residues.

This clone came up many times. With the read ending 3 residues before the CDR3 end, the germline J gene is used to fill in that end. The chain couples TRBV30 to TRBJ2-7, with 10 positions matching TRBD1. This CDR3 has 13 residues. The germline V gene has CDR1 GTSNPN and CDR2 SVGIG (reference sequence). J lost 3 bases, V lost 3 bases, and 2 bases had no gene match. CDR3 sequence: CAWRDRGIYEQYF. The CDR3 DNA, read in part, is TGTGCCTGGAGGGACAGGGGGATCTACGAG. Combining the CDR3 with reference TRBV30 and TRBJ2-7 gives the whole variable domain SQTIHQWPATLVQPVGSPLSLECTVEGTSNPNLYWYRQAAGRGLQLLFYSVGIGQISSEVPQNLSASRPQDRQFILSSKKLLLSDSGFYLCAWRDRGIYEQYFGPGTRLTVT.

A word on this clone: The CDR3 goes on 3 residues after the read ends, and that part is filled in from the germline J gene. V gene TRBV20-1 combines with J gene TRBJ1-1; D gene uncertain. Germline V lookup: CDR1 DFQATT, CDR2 SNEGSKA (reference sequence). The CDR3 has 13 residues. The CDR3 loop is CSAWRLLDFEAFF. The sequenced part of the CDR3 DNA is TGCAGTGCTTGGAGACTACTAGATTTCGAA.

This clone was recorded at least ten times. The part of the CDR3 DNA that was read is TGCAGTGCTAGTGGGCTGAGCTCAAAAAATGAG. Its translation is CSASGLSSKNE. The CDR3 in full is CSASGLSSKNEQFF. The J gene is TRBJ2-1, the V gene TRBV20-1; D ambiguous. The CDR3 end lies 3 residues beyond the end of the read and is filled in from the germline J gene. V was trimmed by 3 bases and J by 7 bases, leaving 16 bases between them. From germline, CDR1 is DFQATT and CDR2 SNEGSKA (reference sequence). This CDR3 comprises 14 residues.

This clone was detected only a few times. With the read ending 3 residues before the CDR3 end, the germline J gene is used to fill in that end. V gene TRBV6-2 or TRBV6-3 combines with J gene TRBJ1-2; D is perhaps TRBD1 (6 bases). CDR3 size: 12 residues. Per germline, CDR1 MNHEY and CDR2 SVGEGT. CDR3 sequence: CASRRTVSGYTF. The CDR3 DNA, read in part, is TGTGCCAGCAGGAGGACAGTTAGCGGC.

Concerning this clone itself: The read halts 3 residues ahead of the CDR3 end, with the missing end drawn from the germline J gene. V gene TRBV19 combines with J gene TRBJ1-2; a weak D match, TRBD1 (6 bases). Germline CDR1 reads LNHDA; CDR2 reads SQIVND (reference sequence). The CDR3 is made up of 12 amino acids. The part of the CDR3 DNA that was read is TGTGCCAGTAGTATGGTTACAGGGGGC. This gives the protein CASSMVTGG. The whole CDR3 sequence is CASSMVTGGYTF.

This clone was recorded a few times. The read comes to an end 3 residues before the CDR3 does, leaving the germline J gene to fill in the end. The chain carries TRBV7-9 and TRBJ2-3, with 7 bases that match TRBD1. V lost 5 bases to trimming and J lost 0 bases; unmatched junction nucleotides: 5. CDR1 SEHNR and CDR2 FQNEAQ come from the germline V gene (reference sequence). The CDR3 is 15 residues long. CDR3 DNA (partial): TGTGCCAGCAGCCGTGGGACAGCGAGCACAGATACG. Protein sequence: CASSRGTASTDT. The whole CDR3 protein reads CASSRGTASTDTQYF.